The sequence of this T cell receptor (beta chain) was determined in a study of blood T cells in healthy people across ages (dated by TCRdb to the mid-2010s). Concerning the study at large: In model experiments, template switching captured about one uniquely barcoded TCR beta cDNA molecule for every two T cells. For two donors (one aged 18 to 30 and one aged 80 or older), the study analyzed two additional independent replicas of 1 million unique cDNA reads from the same blood draw. Four age groups were formed from the donors: young (average around 15 years), middle-aged (roughly 38), aged (roughly 59) and long-lived (around 82). Age-related changes in TCR beta repertoire diversity were measured in the study by deep sequencing normalized with unique cDNA molecular identifiers. Donors of different ages were randomly distributed across sequencing lanes to avoid experimental bias. Overall study results and their limits: Estimates of total diversity based on one million sequenced T cells were considered lower bounds and underestimates. The CMV infection status of donors was not known, potentially confounding age-related changes in expanded clonotypes. As age increased, observed TCR beta diversity per million T cells dropped in a roughly linear way, and a significant reduction was already evident by age around 41. Because profiling used bulk unsorted PBMCs, naive and antigen-experienced compartments could not be compared conclusively. A strong correlation was found between observed TCR beta diversity and the percentage of naive T cells measured by flow cytometry. Compared with the aged group, the long-lived group had more naive CD4+ T cells, fewer expanded clones and increased TCR diversity, suggesting age selection.

The library relied on 5' RACE. Sequenced on an Illumina HiSeq 2500. A second 7 to 11 cycle PCR used a sample-barcoded 5' primer and a J-beta primer mix. A unique molecular identifier was introduced onto each TCR beta cDNA molecule by a template-switch 5' adaptor carrying 12 random nucleotides. At least 2.5 million CDR3-containing paired-end reads were obtained from each sample. All of the RNA was converted into first-strand cDNA using the Mint cDNA synthesis kit, with a TRBC-specific oligonucleotide serving as the primer. Following uracil-DNA glycosylase treatment, all cDNA underwent a first 18-cycle PCR with the universal primers M1SS and BC2_uni_R. The authors' pipeline ran thus. Each sample was normalized by randomly selecting 1 million high-quality reads, each carrying a distinct molecular identifier. Instead of being binned into consensus sequences, reads that shared molecular identifiers were thrown out. CDR3 identification, clonotype clustering and error correction used MiTCR with a Q25 quality threshold and the strictest error-elimination algorithm. A nonparametric unseen species model with Euler transformation was used to estimate lower-bound total TCR beta diversity. Using fastp at Q25 and MiXCR, TCRdb reprocessed the public reads and kept productive beta chains. All rows with the same CDR3 protein become a single entry with the most common DNA and genes. In this record, the V and J calls reflect TCRdb's handling and not the investigators' own analysis. For this sample there are about 1.1 million distinct CDR3 sequences; around two fifths appear just once. Approximately 14% of the sample is held by the ten biggest clonotypes.

This clonotype has just a few counts. Its antigen has not been determined. Base-call qualities are not available, and no considerably larger clone is one nucleotide away. Donors were 39 systemically healthy Caucasian individuals from Russia aged roughly 6 to 95 years. Each donor gave about 9.2 milliliters of peripheral blood, drawn into EDTA-treated Vacutainer tubes. PBMCs were isolated by Ficoll-Paque density-gradient centrifugation, with at least 6 million obtained per sample. Total RNA was extracted from PBMCs with Trizol reagent, with at least 6 micrograms obtained per sample. The percentages of naive CD45RAhigh/CD27high T cells were determined by flow cytometry on a PBMC aliquot from every donor. CDR1 and CDR2 are drawn from the germline V gene (reference sequence): DFQATT, SNEGSKA. There are 14 amino acids in the CDR3, from cysteine to phenylalanine inclusive. Just CDR3 DNA is preserved here, 42 bases in frame from base 1. V sheds 0 bases and J sheds 2 bases, leaving 10 bases between their ends.

The sequence joins TRBV20-1 to TRBJ1-2; the D gene cannot be resolved reliably. Sequences were obtained from blood. The receptor was derived from a man younger than 30 in good health. The CDR3 protein: CSARDYERNYGYTF. The DNA reads as follows: TGCAGTGCTAGAGATTATGAGAGAAACTATGGCTACACCTTC.